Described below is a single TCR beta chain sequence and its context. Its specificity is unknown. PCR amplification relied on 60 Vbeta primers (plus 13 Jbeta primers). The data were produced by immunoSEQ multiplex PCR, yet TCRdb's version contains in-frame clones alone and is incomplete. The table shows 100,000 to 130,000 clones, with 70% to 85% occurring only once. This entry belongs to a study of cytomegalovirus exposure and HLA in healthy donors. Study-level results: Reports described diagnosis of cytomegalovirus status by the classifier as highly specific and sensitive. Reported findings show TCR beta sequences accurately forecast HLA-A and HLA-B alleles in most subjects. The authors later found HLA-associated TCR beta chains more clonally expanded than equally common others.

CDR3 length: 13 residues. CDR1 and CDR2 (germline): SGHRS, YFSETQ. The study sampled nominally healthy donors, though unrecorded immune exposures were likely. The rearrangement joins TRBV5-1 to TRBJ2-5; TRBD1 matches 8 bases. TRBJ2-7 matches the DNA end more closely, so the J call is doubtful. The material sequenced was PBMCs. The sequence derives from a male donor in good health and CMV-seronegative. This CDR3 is CASSETGEYEQYF. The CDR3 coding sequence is TGCGCCAGCAGTGAGACAGGGGAGTACGAGCAGTACTTC.